What follows are 18 T cell receptor beta chains derived from one specimen sequenced in a study of T-cell memory formation after mild COVID-19 (dated by TCRdb to about 2021). The library was made by 5' RACE. The reads were generated on an Illumina NovaSeq 6000. Clones were called with MiXCR by TCRdb after fastp trimmed the public reads at Q25, and only in-frame beta chains were retained. Every entry covers one CDR3 protein and lists the most common genes and DNA from its rows. The sample has 70,000 to 100,000 distinct CDR3 sequences on record, approximately 13% of them singletons. Clones ranked in the top ten supply 25% to 35% of the sample. The sequenced material came from PBMCs or a T cell subset sorted from them (not recorded which). These TCRs come from an adult woman who had mild COVID-19 (a few samples of this study predate the infection). The sample titles of this study are shuffled in the database, so cell type and time point are left out; the donor was told from shared clones.

V gene TRBV7-9 combines with J gene TRBJ1-3; 7 bases are a match to TRBD1. The junction had 6 bases not matched to a gene; V was cut back by 5 bases and J by 2 bases. This CDR3 has 15 amino acids. The germline gives CDR1 SEHNR, CDR2 FQNEAQ (reference sequence). Here the CDR3 DNA reads TGTGCCAGCAGCCAGACGACAGGGACTGGAAACACCATATATTTT. Residues: CASSQTTGTGNTIYF.

This clonotype has just a few counts. The chain combines TRBV4-3 with TRBJ2-1, with no clear D. The CDR3 loop spans 16 amino acids. Trimming removed 0 bases from V and 0 bases from J, with 9 bases in between. The germline gives CDR1 LGHNA, CDR2 YSLEER. As DNA, the CDR3 is TGCGCCAGCAGCCAAGATCGGTTGAGCTCCTACAATGAGCAGTTCTTC. It specifies CASSQDRLSSYNEQFF.

This clonotype was picked up a small number of times. The rearrangement links TRBV9 to TRBJ2-6, with D tentatively TRBD2 (6 bases). The V gene's germline CDR1 is SGDLS and CDR2 YYNGEE. V was cut by 2 bases and J by 0 bases, with 24 bases left in between. The CDR3 consists of 21 residues. In DNA, the CDR3 is TGTGCCAGCAGCGTCCCGATTAGGGGACGGCGGGAATTCTCTGGGGCCAACGTCCTGACTTTC. Its protein product is CASSVPIRGRREFSGANVLTF. The full variable domain, its missing parts supplied by reference TRBV9 and TRBJ2-6, is DSGVTQTPKHLITATGQRVTLRCSPRSGDLSVYWYQQSLDQGLQFLIQYYNGEERAKGNILERFSAQQFPDLHSELNLSSLELGDSALYFCASSVPIRGRREFSGANVLTFGAGSRLTVL.

The sample holds a few counts of this clonotype. The chain has TRBV11-2 and TRBJ2-1; 9 bases match TRBD2. Germline loops: CDR1 SGHAT, CDR2 FQNNGV. This CDR3 region has 15 residues. V gave up 5 bases and J gave up 4 bases; unmatched junction bases: 6. CDR3 residues: CASSPWTSEYNEQFF. The DNA of the CDR3 is TGTGCCAGCAGCCCCTGGACTAGCGAGTACAATGAGCAGTTCTTC.

This clonotype was seen ten or more times. The rearrangement joins TRBV7-8 to TRBJ2-7; D remains ambiguous. This CDR3 contains 14 residues. Germline loops: CDR1 SGHVS, CDR2 FQNEAQ. The germline V and J ends were trimmed by 3 bases and 2 bases, with 11 bases remaining between them. The CDR3 sequence is CASSFGPPAYEQYF. DNA for the CDR3: TGTGCCAGCAGCTTCGGACCGCCCGCCTACGAGCAGTACTTC.

This clonotype occurred a few times. This chain connects TRBV19 to TRBJ2-7, with 10 positions matching TRBD1. J was trimmed by 5 bases and V by 3 bases; bases with no gene match: 7. The CDR3 is 15 residues long. Germline lookup yields CDR1 LNHDA and CDR2 SQIVND (reference sequence). The CDR3 spells CASSMMTGGINEQYF. CDR3 in DNA: TGTGCCAGTAGTATGATGACAGGGGGCATCAACGAGCAGTACTTC.

This clonotype was detected a few times. The rearrangement links TRBV24-1 to TRBJ1-1, with unresolved D. Germline CDR1 and CDR2: KGHDR and SFDVKD. The CDR3 sequence is 11 residues long. V was pared by 4 bases and J by 4 bases, with 3 bases between. CDR3: CATSEGTEAFF. The CDR3, as DNA: TGTGCCACCAGTGAAGGCACTGAAGCTTTCTTT.

V and J are TRBV7-8 and TRBJ2-3, with 10 bases matching TRBD2. Per the germline V gene, CDR1 is SGHVS and CDR2 is FQNEAQ. The CDR3 is 17 amino acids. Trimming at V came to 1 base and at J to 7 bases, leaving 11 bases not matched to a gene. The CDR3 coding sequence is TGTGCCAGCAGCTTAGGTCTAGCGGGAGAACTATTTAATACGCAGTATTTT. It is translated as CASSLGLAGELFNTQYF.

This clonotype turned up a few times. The gene calls are TRBV9 and TRBJ2-3, with 12 bases fitting TRBD2. The length of the CDR3 is 17 residues. After removal of 4 bases from V and 3 bases from J, the junction contained 9 bases not matched to a gene. Looked up from germline, CDR1 is SGDLS and CDR2 is YYNGEE. The CDR3 DNA is TGTGCCAGCAGCCTCCGGACTAGCGGGATTCTTACAGATACGCAGTATTTT. Its protein is CASSLRTSGILTDTQYF.

Here the CDR3 reads CASSLAPGLSSYEQYF. The CDR3 DNA is TGTGCCAGCAGTTTAGCACCGGGACTTTCTTCCTACGAGCAGTACTTC. J is TRBJ2-7 and V is TRBV12-3 or TRBV12-4; TRBD2 is a possible D gene (6 bases). Trimming took off 0 bases at V and 1 base at J, with 13 bases between the two ends. This CDR3 region has 16 residues.

This sequence joins TRBV19 and TRBJ2-7; D possibly corresponds to TRBD1 (6 bases). Germline V gives CDR1 LNHDA, CDR2 SQIVND (reference sequence). There are 12 residues in the CDR3. Trimming removed 7 bases from V and 5 bases from J, with 12 bases in between. The CDR3 nucleotides read TGTGCCAGTATAAGCAGGGACAACGAGCAGTACTTC. This translates into CASISRDNEQYF.

The chain carries TRBV20-1 and TRBJ2-1; 11 positions match TRBD2. The CDR3 runs 18 residues. Trimming removed 0 bases from V and 0 bases from J; junction bases left unmatched: 7. Per germline, CDR1 DFQATT and CDR2 SNEGSKA (reference sequence). This CDR3 is CSARDVGLAVFSYNEQFF. The CDR3, as DNA: TGCAGTGCTAGAGATGTGGGACTAGCGGTGTTCTCCTACAATGAGCAGTTCTTC.

The rearrangement links TRBV29-1 to TRBJ2-1; a possible D gene is TRBD2 (5 bases). Germline V gene sequence: CDR1 SQVTM, CDR2 ANQGSEA. The CDR3 sequence is 13 residues long. Trimming cost V 3 bases and J 3 bases, with 9 bases left between them. CDR3 in DNA: TGCAGCGTTGACCCGGGAAACTACAATGAGCAGTTCTTC. Protein sequence: CSVDPGNYNEQFF.

There are a few counts of this clonotype. J is TRBJ1-1 and V is TRBV27; D is unclear. This CDR3 region has 14 residues. V lost 3 bases, J lost 3 bases, and 11 bases lay in between. Germline V gene lookup returns CDR1 MNHEY and CDR2 SMNVEV (reference sequence). This chain's CDR3 is CASSFVSWDTEAFF. In DNA, the CDR3 is TGTGCCAGCAGTTTTGTGAGTTGGGACACTGAAGCTTTCTTT.

J is TRBJ1-2 and V is TRBV5-6, with 7 positions matching TRBD1. Germline V gene data show CDR1 as SGHDT and CDR2 as YYEEEE. This CDR3 is built from 14 residues. Losses at the gene ends were 3 bases for V and 8 bases for J; bases not matched to a gene: 10. DNA for the CDR3: TGTGCCAGCAGCTCCGAGACAGGGCTGGGCGGCTACACCTTC. Encoded protein: CASSSETGLGGYTF.

CDR3 nucleotide sequence: TGTGCCAGCAGCCAAGGCGAGCAGTACTTC. Its protein is CASSQGEQYF. The chain joins TRBV14 to TRBJ2-7; no reliable D call. V lost 1 base, J lost 6 bases, and 1 base lay in between. The CDR3 is made up of 10 amino acids. Germline V gene lookup returns CDR1 SGHDN and CDR2 FVKESK.

The genes are TRBV15 and TRBJ1-2, with TRBD1 identical over 7 bases. With 0 bases clipped from V and 2 bases from J, the junction kept 6 bases outside the gene matches. This CDR3 is 16 amino acids long. Germline V CDR1 and CDR2: LNHNV, YYDKDF (reference sequence). The CDR3 DNA sequence: TGTGCCACCAGCAGAGATCGGCGCAGGGGGAACTATGGCTACACCTTC. Translated, it gives CATSRDRRRGNYGYTF.

The chain joins TRBV2 to TRBJ2-7; 9 bases align to TRBD1. The CDR3 sequence is 14 residues long. J was trimmed by 6 bases and V by 8 bases; bases with no gene match: 11. CDR1 and CDR2 (germline): SNHLY, FYNNEI. CDR3 in DNA: TGTGCCAGCTCCCGGGGGACAGGGTTCTCCGAGCAGTACTTC. It is translated as CASSRGTGFSEQYF.